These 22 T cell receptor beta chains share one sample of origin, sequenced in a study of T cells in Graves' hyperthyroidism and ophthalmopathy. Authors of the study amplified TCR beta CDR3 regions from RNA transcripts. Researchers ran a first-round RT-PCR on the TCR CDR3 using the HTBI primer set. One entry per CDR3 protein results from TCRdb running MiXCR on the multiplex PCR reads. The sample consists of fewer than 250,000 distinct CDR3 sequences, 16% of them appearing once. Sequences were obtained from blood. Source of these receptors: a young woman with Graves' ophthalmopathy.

DNA of the CDR3: TGTGCCAGCTCACCCACGGGACAGGCGACCGGCTACACCTTC. Residues: CASSPTGQATGYTF. The rearrangement links TRBV18 to TRBJ1-2, with 8 bases matching TRBD1. Germline V CDR1 and CDR2: KGHSH, LQKENI. The V and J ends lost 3 bases and 8 bases, in that order; junction bases with no gene match: 8. The CDR3 has 14 amino acids.

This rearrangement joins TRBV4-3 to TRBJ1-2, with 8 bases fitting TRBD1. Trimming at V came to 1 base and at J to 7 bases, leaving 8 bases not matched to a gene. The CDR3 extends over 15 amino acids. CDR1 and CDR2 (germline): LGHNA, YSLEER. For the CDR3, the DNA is TGCGCCAGCAGCCAAGCGACAGGGACAGGCAGTGGCTACACCTTC. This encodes CASSQATGTGSGYTF.

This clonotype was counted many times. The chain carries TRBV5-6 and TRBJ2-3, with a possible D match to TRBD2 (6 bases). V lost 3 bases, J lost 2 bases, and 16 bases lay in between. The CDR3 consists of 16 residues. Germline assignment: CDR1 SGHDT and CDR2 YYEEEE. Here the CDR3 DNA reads TGTGCCAGCAGCTGGATGGGCGGGGTGTACACAGATACGCAGTATTTT. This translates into CASSWMGGVYTDTQYF.

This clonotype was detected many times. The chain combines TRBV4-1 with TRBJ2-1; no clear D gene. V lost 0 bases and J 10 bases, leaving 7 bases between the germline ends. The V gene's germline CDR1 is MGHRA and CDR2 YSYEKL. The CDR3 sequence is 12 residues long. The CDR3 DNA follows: TGCGCCAGCAGCCAAGAGTTGGGAGAGCAGTTCTTC. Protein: CASSQELGEQFF.

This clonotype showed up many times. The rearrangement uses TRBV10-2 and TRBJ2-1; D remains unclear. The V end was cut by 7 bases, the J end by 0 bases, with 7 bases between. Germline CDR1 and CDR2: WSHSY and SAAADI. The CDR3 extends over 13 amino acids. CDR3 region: CASKTSSYNEQFF. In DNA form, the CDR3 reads TGCGCCAGCAAGACCAGCTCCTACAATGAGCAGTTCTTC.

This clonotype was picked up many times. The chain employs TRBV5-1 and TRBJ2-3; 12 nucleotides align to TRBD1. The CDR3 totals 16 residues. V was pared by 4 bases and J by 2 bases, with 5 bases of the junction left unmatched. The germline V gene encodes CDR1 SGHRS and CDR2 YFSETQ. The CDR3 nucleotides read TGCGCCAGCAGCCCACCGGGACAGGGGGCCACAGATACGCAGTATTTT. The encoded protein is CASSPPGQGATDTQYF.

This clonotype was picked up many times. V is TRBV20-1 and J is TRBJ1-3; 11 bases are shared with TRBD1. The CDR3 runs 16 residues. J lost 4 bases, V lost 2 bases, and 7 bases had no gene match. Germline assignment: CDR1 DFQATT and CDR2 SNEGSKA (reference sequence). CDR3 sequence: CSARQADRGHGNTIYF. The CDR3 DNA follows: TGCAGTGCTAGACAGGCGGACAGGGGGCACGGAAACACCATATATTTT.

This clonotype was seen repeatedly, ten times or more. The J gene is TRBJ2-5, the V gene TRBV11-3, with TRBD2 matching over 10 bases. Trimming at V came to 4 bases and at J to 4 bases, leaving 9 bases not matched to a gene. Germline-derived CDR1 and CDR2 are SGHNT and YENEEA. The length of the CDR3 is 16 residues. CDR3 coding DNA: TGTGCCAGCAGCTCACAACTAGCGGGGACGGGAGAGACCCAGTACTTC. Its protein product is CASSSQLAGTGETQYF.

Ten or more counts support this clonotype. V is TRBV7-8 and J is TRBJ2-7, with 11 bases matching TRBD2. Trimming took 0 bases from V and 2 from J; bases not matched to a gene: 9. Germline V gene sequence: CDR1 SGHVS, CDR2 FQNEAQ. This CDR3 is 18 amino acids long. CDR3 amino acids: CASSLAPGLAELTYEQYF. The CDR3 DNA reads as TGTGCCAGCAGCTTAGCGCCGGGACTAGCGGAGCTGACCTACGAGCAGTACTTC.

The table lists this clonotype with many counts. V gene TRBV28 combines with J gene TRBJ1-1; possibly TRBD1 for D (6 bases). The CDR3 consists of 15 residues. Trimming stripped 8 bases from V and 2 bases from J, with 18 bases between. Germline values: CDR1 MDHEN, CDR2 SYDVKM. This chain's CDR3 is CASPPPQGRNTEAFF. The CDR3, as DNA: TGTGCCAGCCCCCCACCACAGGGACGAAACACTGAAGCTTTCTTT. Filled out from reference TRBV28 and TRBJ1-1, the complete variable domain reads DVKVTQSSRYLVKRTGEKVFLECVQDMDHENMFWYRQDPGLGLRLIYFSYDVKMKEKGDIPEGYSVSREKKERFSLILESASTNQTSMYLCASPPPQGRNTEAFFGQGTRLTVV.

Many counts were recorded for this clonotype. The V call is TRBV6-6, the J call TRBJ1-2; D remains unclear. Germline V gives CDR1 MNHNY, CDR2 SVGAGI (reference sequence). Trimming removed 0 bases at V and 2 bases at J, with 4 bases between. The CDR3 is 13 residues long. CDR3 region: CASSYSPNYGYTF. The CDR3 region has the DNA TGTGCCAGCAGTTACTCCCCGAACTATGGCTACACCTTC.

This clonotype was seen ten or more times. This CDR3 reads CASSLLDRGHREQYF. The DNA of the CDR3 is TGTGCCAGCAGTTTATTAGACAGGGGGCATCGGGAGCAGTACTTC. This rearrangement joins TRBV28 to TRBJ2-7, with TRBD1 matching over 10 bases. The V segment lost 1 base and the J segment 7 bases; nucleotides outside the gene matches: 7. The germline gives CDR1 MDHEN, CDR2 SYDVKM. This CDR3 has 15 residues.

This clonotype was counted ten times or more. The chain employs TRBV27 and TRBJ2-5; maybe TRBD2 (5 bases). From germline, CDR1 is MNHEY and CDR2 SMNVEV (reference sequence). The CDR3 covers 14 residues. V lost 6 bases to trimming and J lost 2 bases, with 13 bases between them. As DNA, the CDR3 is TGTGCCAGCAGCCCGACACGGAGGCAAGAGACCCAGTACTTC. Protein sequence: CASSPTRRQETQYF.

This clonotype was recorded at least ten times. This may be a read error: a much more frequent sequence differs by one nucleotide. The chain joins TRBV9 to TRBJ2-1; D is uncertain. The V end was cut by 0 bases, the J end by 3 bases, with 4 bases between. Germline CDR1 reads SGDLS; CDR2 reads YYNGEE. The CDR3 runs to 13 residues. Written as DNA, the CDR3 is TGTGCCAGCAGCGTAGACAGCTACAATGAGCAGTTCTTC. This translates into CASSVDSYNEQFF.

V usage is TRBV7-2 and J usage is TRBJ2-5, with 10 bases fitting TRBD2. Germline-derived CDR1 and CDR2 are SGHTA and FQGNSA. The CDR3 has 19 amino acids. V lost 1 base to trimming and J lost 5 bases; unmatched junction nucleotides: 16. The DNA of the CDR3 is TGTGCCAGCAGCTTAGGGCCAGCGGGAGGGCCCCCGTGGGGGGAGACCCAGTACTTC. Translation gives CASSLGPAGGPPWGETQYF.

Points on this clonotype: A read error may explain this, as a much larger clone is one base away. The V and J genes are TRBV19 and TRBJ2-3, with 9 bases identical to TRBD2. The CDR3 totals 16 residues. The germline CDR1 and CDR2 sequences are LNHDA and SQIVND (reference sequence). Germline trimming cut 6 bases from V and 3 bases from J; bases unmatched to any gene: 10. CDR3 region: CASSGLARGLTDTQYF. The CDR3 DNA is TGTGCCAGTAGCGGACTAGCGAGAGGTTTAACAGATACGCAGTATTTT.

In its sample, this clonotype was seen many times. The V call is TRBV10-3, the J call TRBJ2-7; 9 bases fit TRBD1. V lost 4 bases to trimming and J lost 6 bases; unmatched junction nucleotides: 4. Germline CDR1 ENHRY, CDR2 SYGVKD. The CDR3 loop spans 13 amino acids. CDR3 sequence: CAISGDRVPEQYF. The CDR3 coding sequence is TGTGCCATCAGTGGGGACAGGGTTCCCGAGCAGTACTTC.

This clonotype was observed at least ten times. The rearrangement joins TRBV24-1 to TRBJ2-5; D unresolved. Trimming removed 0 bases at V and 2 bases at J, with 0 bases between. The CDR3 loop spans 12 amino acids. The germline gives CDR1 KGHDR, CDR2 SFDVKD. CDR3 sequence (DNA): TGTGCCACCAGTGATTTGCAAGAGACCCAGTACTTC. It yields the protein CATSDLQETQYF.

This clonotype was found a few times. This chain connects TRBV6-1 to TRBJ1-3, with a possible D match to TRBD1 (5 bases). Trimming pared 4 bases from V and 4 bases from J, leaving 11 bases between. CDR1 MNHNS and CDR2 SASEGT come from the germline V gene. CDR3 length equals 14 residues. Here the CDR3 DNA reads TGTGCCAGCAGTGCTCAGGGAGGCGGAAACACCATATATTTT. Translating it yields CASSAQGGGNTIYF.

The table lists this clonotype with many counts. CDR3 nucleotide sequence: TGTGCCAGCAGTTTCGACAGAACGAGTGAAGCTTTCTTT. This gives the protein CASSFDRTSEAFF. The chain has TRBV12-3 or TRBV12-4 and TRBJ1-1; TRBD1 is a possible D gene (5 bases). Trimming shortened V by 3 bases and J by 7 bases, and 12 bases separated the two germline ends. The length of the CDR3 is 13 residues.

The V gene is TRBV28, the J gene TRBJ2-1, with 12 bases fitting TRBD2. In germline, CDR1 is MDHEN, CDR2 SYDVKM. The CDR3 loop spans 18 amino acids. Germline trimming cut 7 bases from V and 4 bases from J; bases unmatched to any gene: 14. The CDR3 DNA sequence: TGTGCCAGCAACCCAACGGTGAGGACTAGCGGGGCTTACAATGAGCAGTTCTTC. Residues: CASNPTVRTSGAYNEQFF.

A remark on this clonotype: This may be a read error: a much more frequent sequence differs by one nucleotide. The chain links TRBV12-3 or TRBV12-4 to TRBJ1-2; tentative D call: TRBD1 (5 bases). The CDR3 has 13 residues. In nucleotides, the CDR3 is TGTGCCAGCGGTTTATTAGGGGAGCCTGGCTACACCTTC. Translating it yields CASGLLGEPGYTF.